The 18 T cell receptor beta chains below were found in one sample sequenced in a study of blood T cell repertoires in COVID-19. Assay: immunoSEQ multiplex PCR; the TCRdb copy retains only in-frame clones and omits some. The sample includes some 120,000 clones, around 80% seen only once; the top ten take 17%. Sequenced: peripheral blood. Receptors originate from a man between 25 and 39 years old with COVID-19, enrolled during active disease.

The chain joins TRBV6-4 to TRBJ2-4; 7 bases line up with TRBD1. CDR3 length: 19 amino acids. V trimming: 0 bases; J trimming: 2 bases; junction bases outside the gene matches: 13. CDR1 and CDR2 (germline): MRHNA, SNTAGT. The CDR3 nucleotides are TGTGCCAGCAGTGACTCCGGCTTGAGACAGGGTCAGTCCAAAAACATTCAGTACTTC. Its protein product is CASSDSGLRQGQSKNIQYF.

This chain joins TRBV18 and TRBJ1-4, with D hard to call. Germline assignment: CDR1 KGHSH and CDR2 LQKENI. This CDR3 is 16 amino acids long. The V end lost 2 bases, the J end lost 8 bases, and 18 bases lay between the germline ends. CDR3 nucleotide sequence: TGTGCCAGCTCACCAGCTTCGAGTCTCCGGGAGGAAAAACTGTTTTTT. Amino acids: CASSPASSLREEKLFF. The complete variable domain, with remaining parts taken from reference TRBV18 and TRBJ1-4, reads NAGVMQNPRHLVRRRGQEARLRCSPMKGHSHVYWYRQLPEEGLKFMVYLQKENIIDESGMPKERFSAEFPKEGPSILRIQQVVRGDSAAYFCASSPASSLREEKLFFGSGTQLSVL.

This chain uses TRBV5-4 with TRBJ2-7; TRBD2 matches at 7 bases. The germline V gene has CDR1 SGHNT and CDR2 YYREEE (reference sequence). V was clipped by 0 bases and J by 2 bases; unmatched bases: 8. The CDR3 spans 16 residues. The CDR3: CASSLAPTSAPYEQYF. CDR3 DNA sequence: TGTGCCAGCAGCTTGGCCCCTACTAGCGCACCCTACGAGCAGTACTTC.

This sequence joins TRBV19 and TRBJ1-5, with 12 bases matching TRBD1. CDR1 and CDR2 from the germline V gene are LNHDA and SQIVND (reference sequence). J gave up 1 base and V 7 bases, and 11 bases lay outside the gene matches. The CDR3 consists of 18 residues. CDR3 nucleotides: TGTGCCAGTACCTCTCCGTGGGGACAGGGGGCAAGCAATCAGCCCCAGCATTTT. Its translation is CASTSPWGQGASNQPQHF. The full variable domain, with the rest looked up from reference TRBV19 and TRBJ1-5, is DGGITQSPKYLFRKEGQNVTLSCEQNLNHDAMYWYRQDPGQGLRLIYYSQIVNDFQKGDIAEGYSVSREKKESFPLTVTSAQKNPTAFYLCASTSPWGQGASNQPQHFGDGTRLSIL.

The sample holds a few counts of this clone. The V gene is TRBV7-9, the J gene TRBJ2-7; weak D call: TRBD2 (5 bases). This CDR3 spans 14 amino acids. Deletions cut 5 bases from V and 3 bases from J, with 14 bases between. Looked up from germline, CDR1 is SEHNR and CDR2 is FQNEAQ (reference sequence). CDR3 bases: TGTGCCAGCAGCCCTGGGAGTGGGAGCTACGAGCAGTACTTC. It encodes CASSPGSGSYEQYF.

V usage is TRBV5-1 and J usage is TRBJ1-2; D gene ambiguous. CDR1 and CDR2 from the germline V gene are SGHRS and YFSETQ. V lost 0 bases, J lost 8 bases, and 11 bases lay in between. This CDR3 has 13 amino acids. The CDR3 region has the DNA TGCGCCAGCAGCTTGGGTCCCTCGGGGGGCTACACCTTC. Translating gives CASSLGPSGGYTF.

This chain joins TRBV11-3 and TRBJ1-1, with TRBD1 as a possible D gene (5 bases). The germline V gene encodes CDR1 SGHNT and CDR2 YENEEA. Trimming pared 1 base from V and 6 bases from J, leaving 12 bases between. This CDR3 spans 14 amino acids. CDR3 coding DNA: TGTGCCAGCAGCTTAGCCGCCCAGGGCTCTGAAGCTTTCTTT. Translation gives CASSLAAQGSEAFF.

This chain links TRBV11-3 with TRBJ1-1, with D possibly matching TRBD1 (6 bases). The CDR3 is 18 amino acids. V was cut by 0 bases and J by 0 bases, with 17 bases left in between. From germline, CDR1 is SGHNT and CDR2 YENEEA. The DNA for the CDR3 is TGTGCCAGCAGCTTAGAGGGGAAGTGGGGACATATGAACACTGAAGCTTTCTTT. Amino acids: CASSLEGKWGHMNTEAFF.

Only one count was recorded for this clone. The chain employs TRBV5-6 and TRBJ2-6; 7 bases line up with TRBD1. Trimming at V came to 4 bases and at J to 3 bases, leaving 10 bases not matched to a gene. CDR3 size: 17 residues. From germline, CDR1 is SGHDT and CDR2 YYEEEE. This chain's CDR3 is CASSASTGLGGANVLTF. CDR3 nucleotide sequence: TGTGCCAGCAGCGCCTCGACAGGGCTGGGTGGGGCCAACGTCCTGACTTTC.

This chain links TRBV6-1 with TRBJ2-3; D uncertain. V shed 4 bases and J shed 5 bases, with 13 bases lying between them. Germline CDR1 is MNHNS and CDR2 is SASEGT. The CDR3 consists of 14 residues. Written as DNA, the CDR3 is TGTGCCAGCAGTGTAGCAAGGAGTGGAGATACGCAGTATTTT. Translated, it gives CASSVARSGDTQYF.

The chain links TRBV19 to TRBJ2-1; 9 positions agree with TRBD2. Trimming took 3 bases from V and 7 from J; bases not matched to a gene: 7. This CDR3 contains 15 residues. Germline-derived CDR1 and CDR2 are LNHDA and SQIVND (reference sequence). As DNA, the CDR3 is TGTGCCAGTAGTATTATTTTGGCGGGGGGGAATGAGCAGTTCTTC. It specifies CASSIILAGGNEQFF.

The CDR3: CASSVEGDYTDTQYF. CDR3 nucleotide sequence: TGTGCCAGCAGCGTAGAAGGGGACTACACAGATACGCAGTATTTT. The V gene is TRBV9, the J gene TRBJ2-3; 7 bases are a match to TRBD2. The CDR3 is 15 residues long. V trimming: 0 bases; J trimming: 2 bases; junction bases outside the gene matches: 3. Per germline, CDR1 SGDLS and CDR2 YYNGEE.

CDR3 region: CASSLQGEVEAFF. The CDR3 DNA reads TGTGCCAGCAGTTTACAGGGGGAGGTTGAAGCTTTCTTT. The J gene is TRBJ1-1, the V gene TRBV6-5; the match to TRBD1 covers 8 bases. V lost 4 bases to trimming and J lost 7 bases; unmatched junction nucleotides: 5. There are 13 residues in the CDR3. From germline, CDR1 is MNHEY and CDR2 SVGAGI.

About this clone itself: The junction shows a germline mismatch at one end, possibly a read error. The chain couples TRBV28 to TRBJ1-6; perhaps TRBD1 as D (5 bases). Germline CDR1 reads MDHEN; CDR2 reads SYDVKM. The length of the CDR3 is 17 residues. The CDR3 is CASRLYRSSSYNSPLHF. In DNA, the CDR3 is TGTGCCAGCAGGTTATACAGGAGTAGCTCCTATAATTCACCCCTCCACTTT.

V is TRBV7-9 and J is TRBJ2-7; 7 bases match TRBD1. V lost 5 bases and J lost 7; bases outside the gene matches: 14. The CDR3 length is 15 residues. In germline, CDR1 is SEHNR, CDR2 FQNEAQ (reference sequence). The CDR3 DNA reads as TGTGCCAGCAGCCCTTTAGGGACAGCGCCCTGGGAGCAGTACTTC. It yields the protein CASSPLGTAPWEQYF. The full variable domain, with the rest looked up from reference TRBV7-9 and TRBJ2-7, is DTGVSQNPRHKITKRGQNVTFRCDPISEHNRLYWYRQTLGQGPEFLTYFQNEAQLEKSRLLSDRFSAERPKGSFSTLEIQRTEQGDSAMYLCASSPLGTAPWEQYFGPGTRLTVT.

This chain connects TRBV9 to TRBJ1-3; D gene unclear. This CDR3 has 17 amino acids. The V end lost 4 bases, the J end lost 4 bases, and 21 bases lay between the germline ends. Germline CDR1 reads SGDLS; CDR2 reads YYNGEE. The CDR3 loop reads CASSSGGSHTLGNTIYF. In nucleotides, the CDR3 is TGTGCCAGCAGCTCAGGAGGCAGCCATACTCTGGGAAACACCATATATTTT.

This chain links TRBV5-5 with TRBJ1-6, with D perhaps TRBD1 (6 bases). The germline V gene has CDR1 SGHKS and CDR2 YYEKEE (reference sequence). V lost 1 base to trimming and J lost 9 bases, with 14 bases between them. The CDR3 consists of 15 residues. In DNA, the CDR3 is TGTGCCAGCAGCTTGTTTGGACAGATCAGTTCACCCCTCCACTTT. Translating it yields CASSLFGQISSPLHF.

The V call is TRBV27, the J call TRBJ1-6, with D possibly being TRBD1 (6 bases). The CDR3 is 14 residues long. CDR1 and CDR2 (germline): MNHEY, SMNVEV (reference sequence). Trimming pared 7 bases from V and 10 bases from J, leaving 17 bases between. The CDR3 nucleotides are TGTGCCAGCACTGCGACAGGTTTTTGGTCACCCCTCCACTTT. It encodes CASTATGFWSPLHF.